Each of the 14 T cell receptor beta chains below was sequenced from the same sample in a study of blood T cell repertoires in COVID-19. This table comes from immunoSEQ multiplex PCR, and its TCRdb copy is limited to in-frame clones, with some not included. Here the sample spans 200,000 to 300,000 clones, roughly 83% being singletons. Sequenced sample: peripheral blood. These receptor sequences come from a man between 35 and 55 years old with acute or convalescent COVID-19.

The chain has TRBV5-1 and TRBJ2-5; 7 bases fit TRBD1. The germline gives CDR1 SGHRS, CDR2 YFSETQ. The V gene end was trimmed by 3 bases and the J gene end by 7 bases; junction bases not matched to a gene: 9. This CDR3 has 14 amino acids. CDR3 DNA sequence: TGCGCCAGCAGCTCCCGACAGGGAAGCGGGACCCAGTACTTC. It encodes CASSSRQGSGTQYF.

This clone has more than one count but fewer than ten. The CDR3 loop is CASRPPRGGGEQFF. In DNA, the CDR3 is TGTGCCAGCAGGCCCCCGAGGGGGGGCGGTGAGCAGTTCTTC. This sequence joins TRBV6-5 and TRBJ2-1, with a possible D match to TRBD2 (7 bases). The ends were cut back, 6 bases at V and 9 bases at J, with 18 bases in the middle. The CDR3 is 14 residues long. From germline, CDR1 is MNHEY and CDR2 SVGAGI.

The gene calls are TRBV7-2 and TRBJ2-7, with D possibly being TRBD1 (6 bases). Per the germline V gene, CDR1 is SGHTA and CDR2 is FQGNSA. Trimming took 5 bases from V and 5 from J, leaving 16 bases between them. This CDR3 spans 14 amino acids. For the CDR3, the DNA is TGTGCCAGCAGCATCTTCCAGGGGACCCACGAGCAGTACTTC. Amino acids: CASSIFQGTHEQYF.

The rearrangement links TRBV30 to TRBJ2-7; 10 nucleotides agree with TRBD1. V shed 1 base and J 5 bases; nucleotides not matched to a gene: 5. The CDR3 covers 14 residues. Germline V gene lookup returns CDR1 GTSNPN and CDR2 SVGIG (reference sequence). The CDR3 loop reads CAWSGGTGAHEQYF. For the CDR3, the DNA is TGTGCCTGGAGTGGCGGGACAGGGGCCCACGAGCAGTACTTC.

This chain uses TRBV28 with TRBJ2-7; weak D call: TRBD2 (5 bases). Looked up from germline, CDR1 is MDHEN and CDR2 is SYDVKM. Trimming cost V 5 bases and J 0 bases, with 17 bases left between them. The CDR3 loop spans 16 amino acids. The CDR3 DNA sequence: TGTGCCAGCAGTCCCTCGGGGTGGTCGAGCTCCTACGAGCAGTACTTC. Encoded protein: CASSPSGWSSSYEQYF.

A few counts support this clone. The chain links TRBV19 to TRBJ2-2; 10 bases agree with TRBD2. The CDR3 contains 15 residues. Germline V gene sequence: CDR1 LNHDA, CDR2 SQIVND (reference sequence). The trim removed 5 bases at V and 8 bases at J, leaving 8 bases unmatched. CDR3 DNA: TGTGCCAGTAGTCCATTAGCGGGAGGCTTTGGGGAGCTGTTTTTT. Translating it yields CASSPLAGGFGELFF.

In this sample, this clone turned up once. This CDR3 is also generated by other DNA sequences in the sample. The genes are TRBV7-9 and TRBJ1-1; D is undetermined. Trimming removed 3 bases at V and 2 bases at J, with 7 bases between. CDR1 SEHNR and CDR2 FQNEAQ come from the germline V gene (reference sequence). The CDR3 extends over 13 amino acids. This CDR3 is CASSFQANTEAFF. The DNA of the CDR3 is TGTGCCAGCAGCTTTCAGGCTAACACTGAAGCTTTCTTT.

The rearrangement uses TRBV7-9 and TRBJ2-3; weak D call: TRBD2 (5 bases). Trimming shortened V by 5 bases and J by 2 bases, and 14 bases separated the two germline ends. CDR1 and CDR2 (germline): SEHNR, FQNEAQ (reference sequence). The CDR3 contains 15 residues. CDR3 sequence reads: CASSPRGSDTDTQYF. CDR3 bases: TGTGCCAGCAGCCCCCGGGGTAGCGACACAGATACGCAGTATTTT.

The chain is built from TRBV5-1 and TRBJ1-2; perhaps TRBD1 as D (6 bases). The ends were cut back, 0 bases at V and 3 bases at J, with 9 bases in the middle. The CDR3 totals 14 residues. CDR1 SGHRS and CDR2 YFSETQ come from the germline V gene. CDR3 region: CASSLGGGDYGYTF. For the CDR3, the DNA is TGCGCCAGCAGCTTGGGTGGGGGCGACTATGGCTACACCTTC.

The chain uses TRBV12-3 or TRBV12-4 and TRBJ2-1, with 7 bases aligning to TRBD1. Trimming took 7 bases from V and 9 from J; bases not matched to a gene: 9. The CDR3 spans 13 residues. This chain's CDR3 is CASTRQQGIEQFF. For the CDR3, the DNA is TGTGCCAGCACCCGGCAACAGGGGATTGAGCAGTTCTTC.

This rearrangement joins TRBV5-5 to TRBJ2-2; 8 bases fit TRBD1. This CDR3 spans 15 amino acids. Trimming took 0 bases from V and 3 from J; bases not matched to a gene: 1. Germline assignment: CDR1 SGHKS and CDR2 YYEKEE (reference sequence). Here the CDR3 reads CASSLATGDTGELFF. For the CDR3, the DNA is TGTGCCAGCAGCTTGGCGACAGGGGACACCGGGGAGCTGTTTTTT. Based on the CDR3 plus reference TRBV5-5 and TRBJ2-2, the full variable domain is DAGVTQSPTHLIKTRGQQVTLRCSPISGHKSVSWYQQVLGQGPQFIFQYYEKEERGRGNFPDRFSARQFPNYSSELNVNALLLGDSALYLCASSLATGDTGELFFGEGSRLTVL.

The chain joins TRBV2 to TRBJ2-1; D gene uncertain. V was shortened by 3 bases and J by 1 base, with 7 bases between the two germline ends. This CDR3 spans 14 amino acids. CDR1 and CDR2 from the germline V gene are SNHLY and FYNNEI. The CDR3 coding sequence is TGTGCCAGCAGTGAGACAAGGTCCTACAATGAGCAGTTCTTC. Amino acids: CASSETRSYNEQFF.

This chain connects TRBV5-1 to TRBJ2-3, with TRBD2 matching 9 bases. Germline assignment: CDR1 SGHRS and CDR2 YFSETQ. V lost 3 bases and J lost 2; bases outside the gene matches: 7. The CDR3 has 16 amino acids. CDR3 residues: CASSSGLAINTDTQYF. The CDR3 DNA reads TGCGCCAGCAGCTCGGGACTAGCTATAAACACAGATACGCAGTATTTT.

The chain employs TRBV19 and TRBJ1-5; D remains ambiguous. The CDR3 is 15 residues long. Trimming took 4 bases from V and 6 from J, leaving 16 bases between them. In germline, CDR1 is LNHDA, CDR2 SQIVND (reference sequence). The CDR3, as DNA: TGTGCCAGTAGTACTTTAGACGGAGTGAGTCAGCCCCAGCATTTT. Protein product: CASSTLDGVSQPQHF.